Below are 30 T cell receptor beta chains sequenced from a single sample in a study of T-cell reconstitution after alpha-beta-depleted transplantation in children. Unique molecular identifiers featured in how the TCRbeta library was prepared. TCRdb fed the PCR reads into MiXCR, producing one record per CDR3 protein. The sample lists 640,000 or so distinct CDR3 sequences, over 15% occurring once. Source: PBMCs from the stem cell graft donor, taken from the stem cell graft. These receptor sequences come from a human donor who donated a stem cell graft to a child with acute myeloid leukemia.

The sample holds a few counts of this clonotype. The CDR3 loop reads CASSQGTDNQPQHF. The CDR3 DNA is TGTGCCAGCAGCCAAGGGACAGACAATCAGCCCCAGCATTTT. The rearrangement uses TRBV7-9 and TRBJ1-5; 7 bases align to TRBD1. V shed 5 bases and J 3 bases; nucleotides not matched to a gene: 4. The germline gives CDR1 SEHNR, CDR2 FQNEAQ (reference sequence). This CDR3 region has 14 residues.

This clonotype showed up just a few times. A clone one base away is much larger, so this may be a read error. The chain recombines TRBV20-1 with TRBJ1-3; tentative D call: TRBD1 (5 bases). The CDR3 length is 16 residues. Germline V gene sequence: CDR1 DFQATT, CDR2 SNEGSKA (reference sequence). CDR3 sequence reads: CCAETSDKLAGNTIYF. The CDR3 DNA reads TGCTGCGCTGAAACCTCGGACAAGCTGGCTGGAAACACCATATATTTT.

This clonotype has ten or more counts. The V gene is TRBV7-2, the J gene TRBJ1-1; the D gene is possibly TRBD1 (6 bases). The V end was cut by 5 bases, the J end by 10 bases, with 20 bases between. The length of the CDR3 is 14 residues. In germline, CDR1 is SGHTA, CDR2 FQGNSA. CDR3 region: CASSPTWASGAAFF. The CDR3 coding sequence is TGTGCCAGCAGCCCCACCTGGGCCTCAGGGGCAGCTTTCTTT.

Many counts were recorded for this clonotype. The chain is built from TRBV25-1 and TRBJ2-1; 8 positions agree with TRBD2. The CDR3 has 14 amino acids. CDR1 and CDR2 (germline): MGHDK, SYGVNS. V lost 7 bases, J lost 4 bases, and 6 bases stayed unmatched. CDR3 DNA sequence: TGTGCCAGCACACCTAGCGGGTTGTACAATGAGCAGTTCTTC. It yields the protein CASTPSGLYNEQFF. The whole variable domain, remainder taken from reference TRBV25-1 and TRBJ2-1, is EADIYQTPRYLVIGTGKKITLECSQTMGHDKMYWYQQDPGMELHLIHYSYGVNSTEKGDLSSESTVSRIRTEHFPLTLESARPSHTSQYLCASTPSGLYNEQFFGPGTRLTVL.

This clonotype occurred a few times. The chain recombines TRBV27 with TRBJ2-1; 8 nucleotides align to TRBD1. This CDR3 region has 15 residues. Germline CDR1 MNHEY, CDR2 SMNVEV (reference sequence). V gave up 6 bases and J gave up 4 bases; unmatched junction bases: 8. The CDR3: CASREGQGGYNEQFF. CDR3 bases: TGTGCCAGCAGGGAAGGACAGGGCGGTTACAATGAGCAGTTCTTC.

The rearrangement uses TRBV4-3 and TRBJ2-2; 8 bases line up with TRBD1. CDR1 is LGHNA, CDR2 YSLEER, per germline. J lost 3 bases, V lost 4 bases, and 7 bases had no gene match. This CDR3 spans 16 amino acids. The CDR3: CASSLGQGVYTGELFF. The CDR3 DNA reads TGCGCCAGCAGCCTTGGACAGGGAGTCTACACCGGGGAGCTGTTTTTT.

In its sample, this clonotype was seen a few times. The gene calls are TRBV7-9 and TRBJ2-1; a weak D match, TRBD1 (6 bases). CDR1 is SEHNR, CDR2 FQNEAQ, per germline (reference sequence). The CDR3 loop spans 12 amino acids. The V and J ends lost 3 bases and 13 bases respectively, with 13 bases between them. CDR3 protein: CASSFPQGFQFF. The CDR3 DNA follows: TGTGCCAGCAGCTTTCCCCAGGGGTTTCAGTTCTTC.

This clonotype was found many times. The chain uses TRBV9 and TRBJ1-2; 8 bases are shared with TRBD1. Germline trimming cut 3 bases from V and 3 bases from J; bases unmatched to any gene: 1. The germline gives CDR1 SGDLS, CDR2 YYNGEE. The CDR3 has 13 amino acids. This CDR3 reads CASSEQGDYGYTF. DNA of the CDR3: TGTGCCAGCAGCGAACAGGGGGACTATGGCTACACCTTC.

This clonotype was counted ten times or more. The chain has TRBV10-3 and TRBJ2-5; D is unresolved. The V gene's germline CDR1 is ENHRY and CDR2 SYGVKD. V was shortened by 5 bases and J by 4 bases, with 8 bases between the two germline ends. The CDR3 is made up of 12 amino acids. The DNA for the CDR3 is TGTGCCATCAGTAGCGTACTAGAGACCCAGTACTTC. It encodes CAISSVLETQYF.

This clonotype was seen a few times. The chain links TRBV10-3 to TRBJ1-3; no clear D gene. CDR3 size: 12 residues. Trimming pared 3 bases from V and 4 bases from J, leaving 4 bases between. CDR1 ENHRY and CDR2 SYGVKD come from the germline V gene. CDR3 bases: TGTGCCATCAGTGACAGCGGAAACACCATATATTTT. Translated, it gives CAISDSGNTIYF.

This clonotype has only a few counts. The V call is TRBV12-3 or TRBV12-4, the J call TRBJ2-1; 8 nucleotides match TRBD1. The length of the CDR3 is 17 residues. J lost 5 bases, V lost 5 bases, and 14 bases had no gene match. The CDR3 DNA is TGTGCCAGCAGTCCAGCCCGGACAGGGATTGGGAACAATGAGCAGTTCTTC. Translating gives CASSPARTGIGNNEQFF.

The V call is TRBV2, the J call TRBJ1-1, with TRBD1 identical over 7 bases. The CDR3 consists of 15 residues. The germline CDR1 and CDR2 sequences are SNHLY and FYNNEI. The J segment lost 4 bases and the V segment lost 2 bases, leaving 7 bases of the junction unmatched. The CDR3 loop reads CASSETGARSTEAFF. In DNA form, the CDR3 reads TGTGCCAGCAGTGAAACAGGGGCGCGTAGCACTGAAGCTTTCTTT.

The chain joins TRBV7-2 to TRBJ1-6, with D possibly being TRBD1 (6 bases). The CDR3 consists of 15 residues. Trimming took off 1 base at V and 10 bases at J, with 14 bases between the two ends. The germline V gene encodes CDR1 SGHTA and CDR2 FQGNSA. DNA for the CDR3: TGTGCCAGCAGCTTAGAGGGACATAGGTCGTCACCCCTCCACTTT. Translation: CASSLEGHRSSPLHF. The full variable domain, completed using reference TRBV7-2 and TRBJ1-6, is GAGVSQSPSNKVTEKGKDVELRCDPISGHTALYWYRQSLGQGLEFLIYFQGNSAPDKSGLPSDRFSAERTGGSVSTLTIQRTQQEDSAVYLCASSLEGHRSSPLHFGNGTRLTVT.

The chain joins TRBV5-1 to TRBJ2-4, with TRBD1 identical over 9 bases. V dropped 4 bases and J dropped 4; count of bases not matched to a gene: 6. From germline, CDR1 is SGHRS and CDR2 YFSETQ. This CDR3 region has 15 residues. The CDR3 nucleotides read TGCGCCAGCAGCGATACCGGGACAGGGAAAAACATTCAGTACTTC. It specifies CASSDTGTGKNIQYF.

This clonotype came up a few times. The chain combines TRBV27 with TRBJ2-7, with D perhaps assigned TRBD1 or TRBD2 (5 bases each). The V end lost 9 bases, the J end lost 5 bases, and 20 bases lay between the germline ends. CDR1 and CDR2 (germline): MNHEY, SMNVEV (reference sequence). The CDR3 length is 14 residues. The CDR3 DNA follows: TGTGCCAGTGGTCGGGCAGGGACCGGTGACGAGCAGTACTTC. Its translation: CASGRAGTGDEQYF.

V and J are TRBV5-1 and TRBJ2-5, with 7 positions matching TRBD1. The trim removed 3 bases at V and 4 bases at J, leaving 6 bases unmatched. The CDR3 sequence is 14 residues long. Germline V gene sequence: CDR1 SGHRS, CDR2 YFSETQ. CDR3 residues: CASSSSTGTETQYF. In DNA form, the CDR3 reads TGCGCCAGCAGCTCCTCGACAGGGACAGAGACCCAGTACTTC.

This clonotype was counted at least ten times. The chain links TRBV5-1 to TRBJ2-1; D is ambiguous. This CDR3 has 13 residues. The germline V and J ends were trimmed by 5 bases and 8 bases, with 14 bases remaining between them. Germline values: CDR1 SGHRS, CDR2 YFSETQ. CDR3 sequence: CASRGSLVDEQFF. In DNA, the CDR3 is TGCGCCAGCAGGGGCAGTCTGGTCGATGAGCAGTTCTTC.

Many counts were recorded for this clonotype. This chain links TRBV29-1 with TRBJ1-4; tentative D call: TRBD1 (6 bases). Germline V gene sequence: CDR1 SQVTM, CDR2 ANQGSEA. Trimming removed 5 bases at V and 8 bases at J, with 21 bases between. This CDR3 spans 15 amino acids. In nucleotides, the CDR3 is TGCAGCGTTCAAGTCAAGGGGGGGCCTCAGGAAAAACTGTTTTTT. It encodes CSVQVKGGPQEKLFF.

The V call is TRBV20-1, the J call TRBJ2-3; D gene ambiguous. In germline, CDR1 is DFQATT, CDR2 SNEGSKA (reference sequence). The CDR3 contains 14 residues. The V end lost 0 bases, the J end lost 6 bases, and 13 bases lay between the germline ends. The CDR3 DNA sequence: TGCAGTGCTAGAGATAAGTTATACGGGGATACGCAGTATTTT. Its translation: CSARDKLYGDTQYF.

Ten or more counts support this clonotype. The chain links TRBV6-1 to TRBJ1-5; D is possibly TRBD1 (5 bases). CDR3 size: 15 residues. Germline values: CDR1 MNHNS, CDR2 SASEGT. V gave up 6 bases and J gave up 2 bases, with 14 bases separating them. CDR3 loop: CASRQGVGGNQPQHF. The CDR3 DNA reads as TGTGCCAGCAGGCAGGGTGTGGGAGGCAATCAGCCCCAGCATTTT.

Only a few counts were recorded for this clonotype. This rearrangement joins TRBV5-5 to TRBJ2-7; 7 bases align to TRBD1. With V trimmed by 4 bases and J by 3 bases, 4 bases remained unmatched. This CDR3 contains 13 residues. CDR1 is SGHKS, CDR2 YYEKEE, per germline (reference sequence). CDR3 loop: CASSPGQNYEQYV. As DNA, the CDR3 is TGTGCCAGCAGCCCGGGACAGAACTACGAGCAGTACGTC.

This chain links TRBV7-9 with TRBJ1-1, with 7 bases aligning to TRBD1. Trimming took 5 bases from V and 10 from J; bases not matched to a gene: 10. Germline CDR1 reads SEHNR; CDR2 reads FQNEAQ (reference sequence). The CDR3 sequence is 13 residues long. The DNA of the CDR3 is TGTGCCAGCAGCCGCTGGGACAGTTTCACAGCTTTCTTT. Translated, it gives CASSRWDSFTAFF.

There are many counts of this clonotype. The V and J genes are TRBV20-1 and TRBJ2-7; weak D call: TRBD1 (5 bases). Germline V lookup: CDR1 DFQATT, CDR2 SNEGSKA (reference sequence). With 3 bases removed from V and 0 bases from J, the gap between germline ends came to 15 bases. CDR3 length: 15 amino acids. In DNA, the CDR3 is TGCAGTGCTAGGCCCAATTACAGGAGCTCCTACGAGCAGTACGTC. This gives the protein CSARPNYRSSYEQYV.

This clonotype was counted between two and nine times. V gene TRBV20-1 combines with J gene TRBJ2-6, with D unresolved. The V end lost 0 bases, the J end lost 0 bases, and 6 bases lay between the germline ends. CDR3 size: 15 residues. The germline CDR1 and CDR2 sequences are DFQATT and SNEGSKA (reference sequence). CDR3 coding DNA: TGCAGTGCTAGAGAGGGTGTCTCTGGGGCCAACGTCCTGACTTTC. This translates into CSAREGVSGANVLTF.

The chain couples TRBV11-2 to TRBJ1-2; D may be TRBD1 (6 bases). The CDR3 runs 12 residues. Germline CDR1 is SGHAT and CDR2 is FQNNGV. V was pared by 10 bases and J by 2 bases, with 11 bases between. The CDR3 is CATQGLNYGYTF. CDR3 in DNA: TGTGCCACCCAGGGGCTCAACTATGGCTACACCTTC.

The CDR3 loop reads CASSLNEGLAETQYF. In DNA, the CDR3 is TGTGCCAGCAGCTTAAACGAGGGCCTAGCCGAGACCCAGTACTTC. The chain uses TRBV7-2 and TRBJ2-5; a weak D match, TRBD2 (5 bases). The CDR3 has 15 amino acids. Trimming left V 2 bases short and J 5 bases short, with 15 bases between. The germline CDR1 and CDR2 sequences are SGHTA and FQGNSA.

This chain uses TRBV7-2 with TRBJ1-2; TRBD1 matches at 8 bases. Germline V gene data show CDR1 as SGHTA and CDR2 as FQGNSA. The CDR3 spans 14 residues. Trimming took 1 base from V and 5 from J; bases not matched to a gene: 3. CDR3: CASSLGTGPYGYTF. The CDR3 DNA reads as TGTGCCAGCAGCTTAGGGACAGGGCCTTATGGCTACACCTTC.

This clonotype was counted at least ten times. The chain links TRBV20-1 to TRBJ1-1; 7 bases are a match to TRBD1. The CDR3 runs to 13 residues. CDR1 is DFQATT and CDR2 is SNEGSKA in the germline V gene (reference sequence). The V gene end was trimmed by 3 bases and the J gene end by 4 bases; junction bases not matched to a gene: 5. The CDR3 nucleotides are TGCAGTGCTAGGGGCAGGGGGGGCACTGAAGCTTTCTTT. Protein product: CSARGRGGTEAFF.

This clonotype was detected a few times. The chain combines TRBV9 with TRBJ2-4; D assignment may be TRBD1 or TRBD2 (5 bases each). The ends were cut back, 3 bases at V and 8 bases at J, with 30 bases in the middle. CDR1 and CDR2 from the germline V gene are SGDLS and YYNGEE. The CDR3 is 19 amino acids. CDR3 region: CASSARPTPGPTEGDIQYF. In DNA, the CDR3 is TGTGCCAGCAGCGCCCGTCCGACTCCGGGGCCAACGGAAGGAGACATTCAGTACTTC.

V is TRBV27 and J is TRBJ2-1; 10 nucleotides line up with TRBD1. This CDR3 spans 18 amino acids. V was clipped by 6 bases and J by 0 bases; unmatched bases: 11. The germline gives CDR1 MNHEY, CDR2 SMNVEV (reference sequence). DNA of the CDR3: TGTGCCAGCAGAACCGGGACAGGGGCGAGTGACTCCTACAATGAGCAGTTCTTC. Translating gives CASRTGTGASDSYNEQFF.